This T cell receptor (beta chain) was recorded in a study of blood T cell repertoires in COVID-19. Looking at the study overall: Collection of acute and convalescent COVID-19 samples took place in the United States, Italy and Spain.

Germline V CDR1 and CDR2: LGHNT, FRNRAP. The ends were cut back, 4 bases at V and 5 bases at J, with 20 bases in the middle. CDR3 length: 16 amino acids. This clone was counted a single time. Under the authors' procedure: Scientists estimated how many nucleated cells there were by amplifying reference gene primers. Data came from immunoSEQ multiplex PCR; TCRdb stores just in-frame clones and leaves some out. V, J and clone size are those of that table, while D and trimming were read from the DNA. The repertoire holds approximately 110,000 clones, approximately 90% seen once, with 32% in the top ten. This chain joins TRBV12-5 and TRBJ1-2, with D possibly matching TRBD1 (5 bases). This TCR derives from a woman older than 75 with acute or convalescent COVID-19. Sequenced: peripheral blood. CDR3: CASGSDFVAGTYGYTF. The CDR3 bases are TGTGCTAGTGGTTCGGATTTTGTGGCAGGGACTTATGGCTACACCTTC.